This is a list of T cell receptor beta chains from one sample in a study of OX40 agonist ivuxolimab in advanced cancers. Using immunoSEQ multiplex PCR, the repertoire was profiled, and TCRdb retains in-frame clones only, with some absent. The sample holds over 25,000 clones, roughly 74% seen once. Sequenced material: CD4+ or CD8+ T cells sorted from blood, taken in a trial of the OX40 agonist ivuxolimab. Receptor source: an adult with an advanced solid tumor such as melanoma, head and neck, liver or kidney cancer. Each CDR3 is given with its conserved first and last residue.

V gene,CDR3 protein
TRBV7-9,CASSFRTSGYNEQFF
TRBV7-2,CASRDRLAGYNEQFF
TRBV18,CASSPRVSSGYEQYF
TRBV30,CAYSGGPGAQYF
TRBV18,CASSLDGKNIQYF
TRBV5-6,CASSFDDRSYEQYF
TRBV9,CASSVDEGAYEQYF
TRBV12-5,CASGPGQGGSPLHF
TRBV2,CASSDGAWNTEAFF
TRBV2,CASSSGLAGDPETQYF
TRBV5-4,CASSGSKNIQYF
TRBV6-1,CASSEGRATWVSGNTIYF
TRBV30,CAWSVKGSSGNTIYF
TRBV7-8,CASSENRDSPLHF
TRBV5-5,CASSASILSNTEAFF
TRBV10-2,CASSDRSYEQYF
TRBV10-2,CASSESGSTDTQYF
TRBV6-6,CASSYSPEAFF
TRBV19,CASRRGAGTEAFF
TRBV29-1,CSVNRGRFNEQFF
TRBV4-2,CASSQEVQPNNEQFF
TRBV7-2,CASSLGGPYEQYF
TRBV27,CASSPSSTGGNTIYF